This TCR beta chain is from a study of CD8 T cells in ankylosing spondylitis. This clonotype was seen many times. Its antigen remains unidentified. Overall study results and limits: Apparently characteristic of ankylosing spondylitis blood was a TCR beta motif (under ten highly homologous variants). Clones linked to the disease showed a CD8+ phenotype. They occurred at relatively low frequencies in peripheral blood. Earlier literature documents some of the motif variants in reactive arthritis synovial fluid and blood.

It was by quantitative 5'-RACE with molecular barcodes that TCR beta libraries were made. TCRdb re-analysed the 5' RACE reads in MiXCR, keeping a single row per CDR3 protein. The sample shows 100,000 to 150,000 distinct CDR3 sequences, 9.3% of them seen only once. CDR1 and CDR2 (germline): ENHRY, SYGVKD. Trimming took off 8 bases at V and 1 base at J, with 13 bases between the two ends. CDR3 length: 14 residues. What was sequenced was blood, either unsorted or a sorted T cell fraction (not recorded which). The receptor comes from a male donor with ankylosing spondylitis or in good health (not recorded which). The chain links TRBV10-3 to TRBJ2-3; possibly TRBD2 for D (6 bases). The CDR3 bases are TGTGCCATCCGGGCGGGACTTGGCACAGATACGCAGTATTTT. Protein sequence: CAIRAGLGTDTQYF.